In this sample, the clone carrying this T cell receptor (beta chain) turned up a few times. TCRdb itself ran the RT-PCR reads through MiXCR, one entry per CDR3 protein. This table holds approximately 430,000 distinct CDR3 sequences, around 15% found once. The sample is drawn from a study of patients and donors after allogeneic stem cell transplantation. Germline V gene data show CDR1 as MNHEY and CDR2 as SMNVEV (reference sequence). The trim removed 5 bases at V and 7 bases at J, leaving 7 bases unmatched. The CDR3 runs 15 residues. The gene calls are TRBV27 and TRBJ2-1; 11 bases agree with TRBD2. This receptor was identified in a human donor who was either an allogeneic HSCT recipient or a stem cell or donor lymphocyte infusion donor (not recorded which). It is not recorded whose cells these are; they may come from a transplant donor. Sequencing used blood, either unsorted or a sorted T cell fraction (not recorded which). The DNA of the CDR3 is TGTGCCAGCAGTACCGGGACTAGCGGAATAAATGAGCAGTTCTTC. Protein sequence: CASSTGTSGINEQFF.